These 31 T cell receptor beta chains came from one sample sequenced in a study of blood T cell repertoires in COVID-19. Generated by immunoSEQ multiplex PCR, the TCRdb table keeps only in-frame clones and is missing some. The sample has approximately 250,000 clones, around 88% seen once. Specimen: peripheral blood. Receptors originate from a woman aged 70-85 years with COVID-19, enrolled during active disease.

There are a few counts of this clone. This rearrangement joins TRBV5-1 to TRBJ2-7; the D gene is possibly TRBD2 (7 bases). This CDR3 has 15 residues. Trimming took 4 bases from V and 6 from J, leaving 20 bases between them. Per the germline V gene, CDR1 is SGHRS and CDR2 is YFSETQ. The CDR3 region has the DNA TGCGCCAGCAGCCGCGCGGCGGGGGCCACCCCCGAGCAGTACTTC. Protein sequence: CASSRAAGATPEQYF.

The chain uses TRBV25-1 and TRBJ2-2; no reliable D call. Per the germline V gene, CDR1 is MGHDK and CDR2 is SYGVNS. Trimming took 7 bases from V and 3 from J, leaving 6 bases between them. This CDR3 contains 12 residues. CDR3 loop: CASNSHTGELFF. The CDR3 bases are TGTGCCAGCAACTCGCACACCGGGGAGCTGTTTTTT.

The rearrangement joins TRBV11-1 to TRBJ1-1; 7 nucleotides agree with TRBD1. CDR3 size: 15 residues. The V segment lost 7 bases and the J segment 4 bases; nucleotides outside the gene matches: 12. Germline V gene lookup returns CDR1 SGHAT and CDR2 FQDESV (reference sequence). For the CDR3, the DNA is TGTGCCAGCACCCCGTCAGGGGGAGAGGGCACTGAAGCTTTCTTT. Amino acids: CASTPSGGEGTEAFF.

The V and J genes are TRBV9 and TRBJ1-2, with a tentative D call TRBD1 (5 bases). The germline V and J ends were trimmed by 2 bases and 3 bases, with 8 bases remaining between them. Germline lookup yields CDR1 SGDLS and CDR2 YYNGEE. There are 13 residues in the CDR3. The CDR3 reads CASSVQGDYGYTF. In nucleotides, the CDR3 is TGTGCCAGCAGCGTTCAGGGTGACTATGGCTACACCTTC.

Note on this clone: This sample also contains other DNA sequences that code for the same CDR3. This chain joins TRBV7-6 and TRBJ2-5; perhaps TRBD2 as D (5 bases). The CDR3 runs 12 residues. The V end lost 4 bases, the J end lost 5 bases, and 8 bases lay between the germline ends. CDR1 and CDR2 from the germline V gene are SGHVS and FNYEAQ. This CDR3 is CASSSRGETQYF. The CDR3 DNA reads as TGTGCCAGCAGCTCGAGAGGGGAGACCCAGTACTTC.

The V call is TRBV4-1, the J call TRBJ2-1; 9 bases are shared with TRBD1. The germline V gene has CDR1 MGHRA and CDR2 YSYEKL. CDR3 length equals 14 residues. With 2 bases clipped from V and 7 bases from J, the junction kept 3 bases outside the gene matches. The CDR3 bases are TGCGCCAGCAGCCAATGGGGACAGGGAAATGAGCAGTTCTTC. This sequence encodes CASSQWGQGNEQFF.

The rearrangement links TRBV10-3 to TRBJ2-7; 8 positions agree with TRBD1. Germline V CDR1 and CDR2: ENHRY, SYGVKD. The CDR3 length is 13 residues. The V gene end was trimmed by 5 bases and the J gene end by 7 bases; junction bases not matched to a gene: 7. The CDR3 region has the DNA TGTGCCATCAGTAAGACAACAGGGGGGGAGCAGTACTTC. Its translation: CAISKTTGGEQYF.

This sequence joins TRBV28 and TRBJ2-3; 15 bases are shared with TRBD2. The J segment lost 4 bases and the V segment lost 4 bases, leaving 6 bases of the junction unmatched. The CDR3 runs 17 residues. Germline CDR1 is MDHEN and CDR2 is SYDVKM. CDR3 bases: TGTGCCAGCAGTTCCAGGACTAGCGGGGGGGCGGCAGATACGCAGTATTTT. Encoded protein: CASSSRTSGGAADTQYF.

The chain is built from TRBV29-1 and TRBJ1-3; maybe TRBD1 (6 bases). V was shortened by 4 bases and J by 4 bases, with 8 bases between the two germline ends. The CDR3 has 12 residues. Per the germline V gene, CDR1 is SQVTM and CDR2 is ANQGSEA. CDR3 loop: CSVVQGGNTIYF. The CDR3 DNA is TGCAGCGTTGTCCAGGGGGGAAACACCATATATTTT. Together with reference TRBV29-1 and TRBJ1-3, the CDR3 gives the full variable domain: SAVISQKPSRDICQRGTSLTIQCQVDSQVTMMFWYRQQPGQSLTLIATANQGSEATYESGFVIDKFPISRPNLTFSTLTVSNMSPEDSSIYLCSVVQGGNTIYFGEGSWLTVV.

The rearrangement joins TRBV27 to TRBJ1-5, with D unclear. CDR3 size: 13 residues. V lost 4 bases to trimming and J lost 8 bases, with 12 bases between them. Germline V gene data show CDR1 as MNHEY and CDR2 as SMNVEV (reference sequence). The CDR3 DNA reads as TGTGCCAGCAGTTCTTCCCCGGCGGAGCCCCAGCATTTT. Its protein product is CASSSSPAEPQHF.

The chain employs TRBV7-6 and TRBJ1-6; TRBD1 aligns across 7 bases. Germline V gives CDR1 SGHVS, CDR2 FNYEAQ. Trimming took 4 bases from V and 5 from J; bases not matched to a gene: 5. CDR3 length equals 15 residues. The CDR3 sequence: CASSSRQGDNSPLHF. Here the CDR3 DNA reads TGTGCCAGCAGCTCCCGACAGGGAGATAATTCACCCCTCCACTTT.

This clone was found once. V gene TRBV12-3 or TRBV12-4 combines with J gene TRBJ1-5; D ambiguous. Trimming stripped 3 bases from V and 12 bases from J, with 9 bases between. CDR3 length: 11 amino acids. This CDR3 is CASSLGRLQHF. In DNA, the CDR3 is TGTGCCAGCAGTTTGGGCCGCCTCCAGCATTTT.

The chain joins TRBV9 to TRBJ1-2, with D perhaps matching TRBD1 (5 bases). The CDR3 has 15 amino acids. Trimming removed 0 bases from V and 0 bases from J, with 9 bases in between. The germline CDR1 and CDR2 sequences are SGDLS and YYNGEE. The chain's CDR3 is CASSVDGRANYGYTF. The CDR3 DNA sequence: TGTGCCAGCAGCGTAGATGGCAGGGCTAACTATGGCTACACCTTC.

This chain uses TRBV7-9 with TRBJ2-1, with D possibly being TRBD2 (5 bases). Germline V gene data show CDR1 as SEHNR and CDR2 as FQNEAQ (reference sequence). Trimming removed 5 bases from V and 5 bases from J, with 10 bases in between. CDR3 length: 13 residues. Written as DNA, the CDR3 is TGTGCCAGCAGCCCGGACTCAAACAATGAGCAGTTCTTC. It specifies CASSPDSNNEQFF.

The rearrangement uses TRBV19 and TRBJ2-7; TRBD1 agrees at 9 bases. The trim removed 11 bases at V and 0 bases at J, leaving 5 bases unmatched. The length of the CDR3 is 13 residues. CDR1 LNHDA and CDR2 SQIVND come from the germline V gene (reference sequence). The CDR3 region is CASRDRASYEQYF. The CDR3 DNA reads TGTGCCTCTAGGGACAGGGCCTCCTACGAGCAGTACTTC. The whole variable domain, remainder taken from reference TRBV19 and TRBJ2-7, is DGGITQSPKYLFRKEGQNVTLSCEQNLNHDAMYWYRQDPGQGLRLIYYSQIVNDFQKGDIAEGYSVSREKKESFPLTVTSAQKNPTAFYLCASRDRASYEQYFGPGTRLTVT.

In DNA form, the CDR3 reads TGTGCCAGCAGATACGGGTACACTGAAGCTTTCTTT. It specifies CASRYGYTEAFF. J is TRBJ1-1 and V is TRBV11-2; D is ambiguous. The CDR3 contains 12 residues. V was trimmed by 6 bases and J by 3 bases, leaving 8 bases between them. Germline-derived CDR1 and CDR2 are SGHAT and FQNNGV.

This sequence joins TRBV30 and TRBJ1-5; 8 positions agree with TRBD1. Trimming took 7 bases from V and 0 from J; bases not matched to a gene: 8. There are 15 residues in the CDR3. Germline CDR1 and CDR2: GTSNPN and SVGIG (reference sequence). The CDR3 protein is CASGQGERSNQPQHF. CDR3 nucleotides: TGTGCCTCCGGACAGGGCGAACGTAGCAATCAGCCCCAGCATTTT.

The genes are TRBV6-5 and TRBJ2-1; D may be TRBD2 (6 bases). Germline loops: CDR1 MNHEY, CDR2 SVGAGI. This CDR3 has 14 amino acids. Between the trimmed V and J ends, which lost 0 bases and 12 bases, there was a span of 15 bases. CDR3 loop: CASSYSREALSQFF. As DNA, the CDR3 is TGTGCCAGCAGTTACTCGAGGGAGGCTTTGTCGCAGTTCTTC.

The CDR3 reads CASTFTGELGDTQYF. CDR3 in DNA: TGTGCCAGCACTTTCACAGGGGAACTTGGAGATACGCAGTATTTT. This chain connects TRBV6-5 to TRBJ2-3, with 7 bases lining up with TRBD1. Germline CDR1 MNHEY, CDR2 SVGAGI. V was clipped by 7 bases and J by 5 bases; unmatched bases: 12. The CDR3 covers 15 residues.

The gene calls are TRBV19 and TRBJ1-1; D perhaps matches TRBD1 (5 bases). V was trimmed by 6 bases and J by 5 bases, leaving 16 bases between them. Germline CDR1 LNHDA, CDR2 SQIVND (reference sequence). The CDR3 has 14 amino acids. CDR3 residues: CASSDSPGGTEAFF. The CDR3 region has the DNA TGTGCCAGTAGCGACAGTCCCGGGGGGACTGAAGCTTTCTTT.

Only a few counts were recorded for this clone. The chain carries TRBV5-1 and TRBJ2-2, with 8 positions matching TRBD2. Germline loops: CDR1 SGHRS, CDR2 YFSETQ. This CDR3 region has 19 residues. With 1 base clipped from V and 0 bases from J, the junction kept 11 bases outside the gene matches. The CDR3 sequence is CASSLTFTGTRANTGELFF. The CDR3 DNA reads TGCGCCAGCAGCTTGACATTTACCGGGACTAGGGCGAACACCGGGGAGCTGTTTTTT. Supplemented by reference TRBV5-1 and TRBJ2-2, the full variable domain reads KAGVTQTPRYLIKTRGQQVTLSCSPISGHRSVSWYQQTPGQGLQFLFEYFSETQRNKGNFPGRFSGRQFSNSRSEMNVSTLELGDSALYLCASSLTFTGTRANTGELFFGEGSRLTVL.

The genes are TRBV7-2 and TRBJ1-2; 9 bases align to TRBD1. V shed 5 bases and J 8 bases; nucleotides not matched to a gene: 3. The CDR3 length is 12 residues. Germline loops: CDR1 SGHTA, CDR2 FQGNSA. Written as DNA, the CDR3 is TGTGCCAGCAGCGTCGGGACAGGGGGCTACACCTTC. Protein product: CASSVGTGGYTF. Complete variable domain (other parts from reference TRBV7-2 and TRBJ1-2): GAGVSQSPSNKVTEKGKDVELRCDPISGHTALYWYRQSLGQGLEFLIYFQGNSAPDKSGLPSDRFSAERTGGSVSTLTIQRTQQEDSAVYLCASSVGTGGYTFGSGTRLTVV.

This sequence joins TRBV27 and TRBJ1-6; TRBD1 matches at 7 bases. V lost 2 bases to trimming and J lost 7 bases; unmatched junction nucleotides: 17. The CDR3 has 19 residues. Looked up from germline, CDR1 is MNHEY and CDR2 is SMNVEV (reference sequence). The CDR3 sequence is CASSLRFPSSGQLNSPLHF. Written as DNA, the CDR3 is TGTGCCAGCAGTTTAAGGTTCCCGTCCTCGGGACAGTTGAATTCACCCCTCCACTTT.

This chain uses TRBV29-1 with TRBJ2-3, with 11 bases that match TRBD2. V lost 4 bases and J lost 1; bases outside the gene matches: 4. Germline CDR1 is SQVTM and CDR2 is ANQGSEA. The CDR3 is 15 amino acids. The CDR3 is CSVAVAGGGTDTQYF. CDR3 nucleotide sequence: TGCAGCGTTGCGGTAGCGGGGGGGGGCACAGATACGCAGTATTTT.

This sequence joins TRBV11-2 and TRBJ2-7; 7 positions match TRBD2. CDR3 length: 13 amino acids. V lost 5 bases and J lost 4; bases outside the gene matches: 5. Germline V gene lookup returns CDR1 SGHAT and CDR2 FQNNGV. The CDR3 is CASSLGLKYEQYF. As DNA, the CDR3 is TGTGCCAGCAGCCTGGGACTAAAGTACGAGCAGTACTTC.

V gene TRBV3-1 (or the pseudogene TRBV3-2) combines with J gene TRBJ1-6; possibly TRBD1 for D (6 bases). This CDR3 has 16 residues. Trimming removed 3 bases at V and 9 bases at J, with 18 bases between. CDR1 is LGHDT and CDR2 is YNNKEL in the germline V gene (reference sequence). This CDR3 is CASSHPSGGLGSPLHF. In DNA form, the CDR3 reads TGTGCCAGCAGCCACCCGTCGGGGGGGCTAGGTTCACCCCTCCACTTT.

The table lists this clone with a few counts. The V and J genes are TRBV7-2 and TRBJ2-7; tentatively, D is TRBD1 (6 bases). Germline CDR1 is SGHTA and CDR2 is FQGNSA. The CDR3 sequence is 14 residues long. Deletions cut 5 bases from V and 4 bases from J, with 15 bases between. CDR3 sequence reads: CASSPPPGEYEQYF. In nucleotides, the CDR3 is TGTGCCAGCAGCCCTCCCCCAGGGGAATACGAGCAGTACTTC.

This sequence joins TRBV7-2 and TRBJ1-2; possibly TRBD1 for D (6 bases). CDR1 and CDR2 (germline): SGHTA, FQGNSA. The CDR3 sequence is 14 residues long. V was cut by 0 bases and J by 6 bases, with 11 bases left in between. The CDR3, as DNA: TGTGCCAGCAGCTTAGCGGTGGCAGGGGATGGCTACACCTTC. Protein: CASSLAVAGDGYTF.

J is TRBJ2-1 and V is TRBV25-1; the D gene is possibly TRBD2 (6 bases). The V and J ends lost 1 base and 0 bases respectively, with 13 bases between them. Per the germline V gene, CDR1 is MGHDK and CDR2 is SYGVNS. The CDR3 is 17 residues long. The CDR3, as DNA: TGTGCCAGCAGTGAATTATCTGGGGGGAGCTCCTACAATGAGCAGTTCTTC. Translated: CASSELSGGSSYNEQFF.

The chain uses TRBV7-8 and TRBJ1-3; 8 nucleotides match TRBD1. V trimming: 5 bases; J trimming: 8 bases; junction bases outside the gene matches: 11. This CDR3 is 15 amino acids long. Germline CDR1 and CDR2: SGHVS and FQNEAQ. The CDR3 region has the DNA TGTGCCAGCAGCCAAAGTCCGCAGGGGGCCGACACCATATATTTT. It specifies CASSQSPQGADTIYF.

V and J are TRBV28 and TRBJ1-2, with TRBD1 matching 7 bases. The V and J ends lost 5 bases and 0 bases, in that order; junction bases with no gene match: 6. Germline CDR1 is MDHEN and CDR2 is SYDVKM. This CDR3 contains 15 residues. CDR3 nucleotide sequence: TGTGCCAGCAGTACCACAGGGGAAGCTAACTATGGCTACACCTTC. This gives the protein CASSTTGEANYGYTF.